The 28 T cell receptor beta chains presented below share a single source sample, sequenced in a study of vaccination and CD4 T cells after COVID-19. Treatment in this sample: 10-day PBMC culture with coronavirus spike peptide pools or control peptides (ViraFEST assay). These receptors have no identified antigens. Scientists ran DNA taken from cultured CD4+ T cells through the Oncomine TCR Beta short-read assay for sequencing. TCRdb called the PCR reads again in MiXCR, with one record for every CDR3 protein. The sample includes about 15,000 distinct CDR3 sequences, more than 45% of them seen just once. The material sequenced was CD4+ T cells from blood, cultured in vitro. These receptors came from a human donor who had recovered from COVID-19.

Only a few counts were recorded for this clonotype. This sequence joins TRBV7-8 and TRBJ2-1; D is perhaps TRBD2 (6 bases). The J call may be mistaken, given a closer DNA end match to TRBJ2-7. Germline lookup yields CDR1 SGHVS and CDR2 FQNEAQ. This CDR3 spans 15 amino acids. The CDR3 bases are TGTGCCAGCACCCCCCGCAGGGTGGGGGGAGACGAGCAGTACTTC. This sequence encodes CASTPRRVGGDEQYF.

This chain uses TRBV20-1 with TRBJ1-2; D uncertain. Germline-derived CDR1 and CDR2 are DFQATT and SNEGSKA (reference sequence). The CDR3 is made up of 13 amino acids. Deletions cut 8 bases from V and 4 bases from J, with 17 bases between. Here the CDR3 reads CSTQAAEPYGYTF. In DNA form, the CDR3 reads TGCAGTACCCAGGCGGCAGAACCCTATGGCTACACCTTC.

The chain recombines TRBV30 with TRBJ2-5; 12 bases line up with TRBD1. Trimming took 5 bases from V and 5 from J; bases not matched to a gene: 9. The germline CDR1 and CDR2 sequences are GTSNPN and SVGIG (reference sequence). The length of the CDR3 is 15 residues. CDR3 amino acids: CAWEPGQGAGETQYF. CDR3 in DNA: TGTGCCTGGGAGCCGGGACAGGGGGCTGGGGAGACCCAGTACTTC.

The genes are TRBV19 and TRBJ1-6; no reliable D call. The CDR3 has 13 amino acids. V lost 6 bases, J lost 4 bases, and 7 bases lay in between. Germline assignment: CDR1 LNHDA and CDR2 SQIVND (reference sequence). The CDR3: CASRYGYNSPLHF. The CDR3 DNA reads as TGTGCCAGTAGGTACGGGTATAATTCACCCCTCCACTTT.

There are a few counts of this clonotype. The J gene is TRBJ1-1, the V gene TRBV6-1, with 7 bases lining up with TRBD1. This CDR3 has 14 residues. Losses at the gene ends were 8 bases for V and 7 bases for J; bases not matched to a gene: 13. Per the germline V gene, CDR1 is MNHNS and CDR2 is SASEGT. The CDR3 spells CASAGRTGNLEAFF. CDR3 nucleotide sequence: TGTGCCAGCGCGGGTAGGACAGGCAACCTTGAAGCTTTCTTT.

This sequence joins TRBV12-2 and TRBJ2-2; the table's D call TRBD1 went unverified against the DNA. TRBV12-2 is reported as a pseudogene. This CDR3 is 15 amino acids long. CDR3: CASRDGQGTTGELFF. The CDR3 DNA is TGTGCAAGTCGAGATGGACAGGGAACCACCGGGGAGCTGTTTTTT.

This clonotype turned up a few times. The V call is TRBV11-3, the J call TRBJ2-1; D might be TRBD2 (6 bases). This CDR3 is built from 17 residues. Germline CDR1 SGHNT, CDR2 YENEEA. Trimming shortened V by 2 bases and J by 0 bases, and 14 bases separated the two germline ends. This CDR3 is CASSLMVAASSYNEQFF. CDR3 in DNA: TGTGCCAGCAGCTTAATGGTAGCGGCCAGCTCCTACAATGAGCAGTTCTTC.

The chain carries TRBV27 and TRBJ1-2; TRBD1 agrees at 10 bases. V dropped 3 bases and J dropped 6; count of bases not matched to a gene: 7. CDR3 length equals 15 residues. Germline V gene sequence: CDR1 MNHEY, CDR2 SMNVEV (reference sequence). In DNA form, the CDR3 reads TGTGCCAGCAGTTTGAGGGGACAGGGGTCACATGGCTACACCTTC. It translates to CASSLRGQGSHGYTF.

The chain couples TRBV27 to TRBJ2-7; D is ambiguous. This CDR3 has 14 residues. Germline-derived CDR1 and CDR2 are MNHEY and SMNVEV (reference sequence). Trimming shortened V by 5 bases and J by 5 bases, and 16 bases separated the two germline ends. The CDR3 loop reads CASSPRTQENEQYF. CDR3 nucleotides: TGTGCCAGCAGTCCCCGTACCCAGGAAAACGAGCAGTACTTC.

The CDR3 DNA is TGCAGTGCCGAGCCAACAGGGTACGGCACAGATACGCAGTATTTT. Amino acid sequence: CSAEPTGYGTDTQYF. The rearrangement links TRBV20-1 to TRBJ2-3; TRBD1 might be the D (6 bases). The germline CDR1 and CDR2 sequences are DFQATT and SNEGSKA (reference sequence). Trimming shortened V by 6 bases and J by 1 base, and 17 bases separated the two germline ends. This CDR3 contains 15 residues.

By share, this clonotype counts as large (0.1 to 1%). The CDR3 DNA follows: TGCGCCAGCAGCCCTGCTGCGACAGGGGACCGTGGCTACACCTTC. Translation: CASSPAATGDRGYTF. The genes are TRBV4-1 and TRBJ1-2; 8 nucleotides match TRBD1. This CDR3 spans 15 amino acids. Germline lookup yields CDR1 MGHRA and CDR2 YSYEKL. V shed 4 bases and J 7 bases; nucleotides not matched to a gene: 11.

V usage is TRBV19 and J usage is TRBJ2-2, with 10 bases that match TRBD2. Germline V CDR1 and CDR2: LNHDA, SQIVND (reference sequence). This CDR3 is 15 amino acids long. Losses at the gene ends were 3 bases for V and 8 bases for J; bases not matched to a gene: 6. CDR3 residues: CASSIGLAGAGELFF. In nucleotides, the CDR3 is TGTGCCAGTAGTATTGGCCTAGCGGGGGCAGGGGAGCTGTTTTTT.

This clonotype was found a few times. V gene TRBV20-1 combines with J gene TRBJ2-2; TRBD1 matches at 7 bases. This CDR3 contains 14 residues. Germline CDR1 DFQATT, CDR2 SNEGSKA (reference sequence). Germline trimming cut 2 bases from V and 6 bases from J; bases unmatched to any gene: 6. This CDR3 reads CSARSLGTAGELFF. In nucleotides, the CDR3 is TGCAGTGCTAGATCGCTTGGGACAGCCGGGGAGCTGTTTTTT.

This chain connects TRBV20-1 to TRBJ2-3; the match to TRBD1 covers 8 bases. Per the germline V gene, CDR1 is DFQATT and CDR2 is SNEGSKA (reference sequence). This CDR3 has 16 amino acids. Germline trimming cut 4 bases from V and 0 bases from J; bases unmatched to any gene: 9. The chain's CDR3 is CSATPSRQGSTDTQYF. CDR3 DNA: TGCAGTGCTACCCCGAGTCGACAGGGGAGCACAGATACGCAGTATTTT.

This clonotype was counted a few times. V usage is TRBV19 and J usage is TRBJ2-7; TRBD1 aligns across 8 bases. The CDR3 consists of 14 residues. V trimming: 4 bases; J trimming: 6 bases; junction bases outside the gene matches: 8. Germline V lookup: CDR1 LNHDA, CDR2 SQIVND (reference sequence). The CDR3 region is CASSKGQVVGEQYF. The DNA of the CDR3 is TGTGCCAGTAGTAAGGGACAGGTAGTAGGCGAGCAGTACTTC. The full variable domain, completed using reference TRBV19 and TRBJ2-7, is DGGITQSPKYLFRKEGQNVTLSCEQNLNHDAMYWYRQDPGQGLRLIYYSQIVNDFQKGDIAEGYSVSREKKESFPLTVTSAQKNPTAFYLCASSKGQVVGEQYFGPGTRLTVT.

This clonotype was found a few times. This rearrangement joins TRBV19 to TRBJ1-2; maybe TRBD1 (6 bases). The germline V gene has CDR1 LNHDA and CDR2 SQIVND (reference sequence). CDR3 length: 14 residues. V lost 5 bases and J lost 5, with 15 bases in between. The CDR3 sequence is CASSVRAGAYGYTF. CDR3 in DNA: TGTGCCAGTAGTGTCCGGGCGGGGGCTTATGGCTACACCTTC.

The rearrangement joins TRBV6-1 to TRBJ1-2; the D gene is possibly TRBD1 (5 bases). The CDR3 is 15 amino acids. V gave up 7 bases and J gave up 3 bases, with 18 bases separating them. Looked up from germline, CDR1 is MNHNS and CDR2 is SASEGT. The CDR3 DNA reads TGTGCCAGCACCCGGGACGCATTAGGAGACTATGGCTACACCTTC. Residues: CASTRDALGDYGYTF.

The rearrangement uses TRBV7-9 and TRBJ1-1; 8 positions match TRBD1. V lost 2 bases to trimming and J lost 8 bases; unmatched junction nucleotides: 7. Germline-derived CDR1 and CDR2 are SEHNR and FQNEAQ (reference sequence). There are 14 residues in the CDR3. As DNA, the CDR3 is TGTGCCAGCAGCTTATTTGGGACAGGCTTCGAAGCTTTCTTT. Residues: CASSLFGTGFEAFF.

The genes are TRBV10-3 and TRBJ2-3; D may be TRBD1 (5 bases). The V gene lost 8 bases and the J gene lost 0 bases, with 9 bases spanning the gap. Looked up from germline, CDR1 is ENHRY and CDR2 is SYGVKD. This CDR3 comprises 13 residues. The CDR3 region has the DNA TGTGCCATCGGGGCAGCTAGCACAGATACGCAGTATTTT. Translation: CAIGAASTDTQYF.

The chain carries TRBV5-8 and TRBJ1-2, with D unclear. The CDR3 is 13 residues long. Germline V gene lookup returns CDR1 SGHTS and CDR2 YDEGEE. The V end was cut by 9 bases, the J end by 4 bases, with 16 bases between. In nucleotides, the CDR3 is TGTGCCACCCCGCGGGGAAGGGCCTATGGCTACACCTTC. Translating gives CATPRGRAYGYTF.

The rearrangement joins TRBV6-1 to TRBJ2-7; no clear D. Germline CDR1 MNHNS, CDR2 SASEGT. The ends were cut back, 6 bases at V and 6 bases at J, with 15 bases in the middle. The CDR3 is 13 residues long. The CDR3 region is CASRPYGTAEQYF. CDR3 nucleotides: TGTGCCAGCAGGCCCTACGGCACCGCCGAGCAGTACTTC.

The chain links TRBV7-8 to TRBJ1-5, with D hard to call. V lost 1 base to trimming and J lost 4 bases, with 11 bases between them. Germline CDR1 SGHVS, CDR2 FQNEAQ. CDR3 length: 15 residues. The CDR3 loop reads CASSLEGRRNQPQHF. CDR3 nucleotides: TGTGCCAGCAGCTTAGAAGGTCGGCGGAATCAGCCCCAGCATTTT.

This clonotype was seen only a few times. The rearrangement uses TRBV27 and TRBJ1-1; no firm D call. Per germline, CDR1 MNHEY and CDR2 SMNVEV (reference sequence). This CDR3 is 13 amino acids long. The V gene lost 6 bases and the J gene lost 1 base, with 9 bases spanning the gap. Written as DNA, the CDR3 is TGTGCCAGCAGAAGGTCTCGGAACACTGAAGCTTTCTTT. Its translation is CASRRSRNTEAFF.

The rearrangement joins TRBV6-2 or TRBV6-3 to TRBJ2-1, with 10 bases aligning to TRBD1. The CDR3 extends over 15 amino acids. V dropped 6 bases and J dropped 6; count of bases not matched to a gene: 8. Per the germline V gene, CDR1 is MNHEY and CDR2 is SVGEGT. The CDR3 DNA reads TGTGCCAGCAGCCCCCGACAGGGGGCGGTCAATGAGCAGTTCTTC. Translated: CASSPRQGAVNEQFF.

The DNA of the CDR3 is TGTGCCAGCAGCTTAGTTACGAGGCGGACCGGGGAGCTGTTTTTT. It yields the protein CASSLVTRRTGELFF. V and J are TRBV7-6 and TRBJ2-2, with D uncertain. This CDR3 contains 15 residues. The V end was cut by 1 base, the J end by 5 bases, with 11 bases between. CDR1 is SGHVS, CDR2 FNYEAQ, per germline. Complete variable domain (other parts from reference TRBV7-6 and TRBJ2-2): GAGVSQSPRYKVTKRGQDVALRCDPISGHVSLYWYRQALGQGPEFLTYFNYEAQQDKSGLPNDRFSAERPEGSISTLTIQRTEQRDSAMYRCASSLVTRRTGELFFGEGSRLTVL.

This clonotype was detected a few times. The chain couples TRBV12-5 to TRBJ1-1; 8 bases fit TRBD1. V trimming: 5 bases; J trimming: 4 bases; junction bases outside the gene matches: 3. This CDR3 contains 13 residues. Germline V lookup: CDR1 LGHNT, CDR2 FRNRAP. The CDR3 DNA follows: TGTGCTAGTGGTACCCAGGGGGCCACTGAAGCTTTCTTT. This encodes CASGTQGATEAFF.

This chain uses TRBV6-1 with TRBJ2-3; TRBD2 matches at 10 bases. V shed 8 bases and J 4 bases; nucleotides not matched to a gene: 6. Per germline, CDR1 MNHNS and CDR2 SASEGT. The CDR3 spans 14 residues. CDR3 residues: CASEVAGGADTQYF. CDR3 bases: TGTGCCAGCGAGGTAGCGGGAGGTGCAGATACGCAGTATTTT.

The chain combines TRBV7-8 with TRBJ2-7, with D maybe TRBD1 (6 bases). Trimming cost V 0 bases and J 0 bases, with 9 bases left between them. CDR3 length equals 15 residues. CDR1 and CDR2 from the germline V gene are SGHVS and FQNEAQ. The CDR3 bases are TGTGCCAGCAGCTTAGCGGGCAGGGGCTCCTACGAGCAGTACTTC. It specifies CASSLAGRGSYEQYF.